The 8 T cell receptor beta chains below come from one sample, sequenced in a study of blood T cell repertoires in COVID-19. Profiling relied on immunoSEQ multiplex PCR, and the TCRdb table lists in-frame clones only, not all of them. The sample yields roughly 170,000 clones, roughly 80% seen once. The specimen sequenced was peripheral blood. Receptors were obtained from a human donor in a cohort sampled during active COVID-19.

The chain combines TRBV10-3 with TRBJ1-4; TRBD1 matches at 7 bases. Germline V gives CDR1 ENHRY, CDR2 SYGVKD. The CDR3 spans 15 residues. The junction had 7 bases not matched to a gene; V was cut back by 3 bases and J by 6 bases. Here the CDR3 DNA reads TGTGCCATCAGTGACCCGGGACAGTCCCATGAAAAACTGTTTTTT. It specifies CAISDPGQSHEKLFF.

This chain uses TRBV6-6 with TRBJ1-1; possibly TRBD1 for D (6 bases). The germline V and J ends were trimmed by 0 bases and 8 bases, with 10 bases remaining between them. Germline CDR1 reads MNHNY; CDR2 reads SVGAGI (reference sequence). The CDR3 is made up of 13 amino acids. The CDR3 nucleotides read TGTGCCAGCAGTTACTCGACCGGGACAGAAGCTTTCTTT. Protein: CASSYSTGTEAFF.

J is TRBJ2-1 and V is TRBV7-3; 12 bases line up with TRBD2. With V trimmed by 4 bases and J by 5 bases, 9 bases remained unmatched. The germline gives CDR1 SGHTA, CDR2 FQGTGA. This CDR3 has 17 residues. For the CDR3, the DNA is TGTGCCAGCAGCTCCGGACTAGCGGGAACCGCGGACAATGAGCAGTTCTTC. Translation: CASSSGLAGTADNEQFF. The whole variable domain, filled in from reference TRBV7-3 and TRBJ2-1, reads GAGVSQTPSNKVTEKGKYVELRCDPISGHTALYWYRQSLGQGPEFLIYFQGTGAADDSGLPNDRFFAVRPEGSVSTLKIQRTERGDSAVYLCASSSGLAGTADNEQFFGPGTRLTVL.

The J gene is TRBJ1-1, the V gene TRBV10-1; perhaps TRBD1 as D (5 bases). V was shortened by 2 bases and J by 8 bases, with 9 bases between the two germline ends. CDR3 length equals 12 residues. Germline lookup yields CDR1 WNHNN and CDR2 SYGVQD (reference sequence). The CDR3 region has the DNA TGCGCCAGCAGTGAGGGGACTGAAGAAGCTTTCTTT. It codes for CASSEGTEEAFF.

The rearrangement uses TRBV30 and TRBJ1-5, with a possible D match to TRBD1 (5 bases). V gave up 3 bases and J gave up 6 bases, with 12 bases separating them. The CDR3 is 13 residues long. The V gene's germline CDR1 is GTSNPN and CDR2 SVGIG (reference sequence). CDR3 bases: TGTGCCTGGAGGGGAGGGGCAGGTCAGCCCCAGCATTTT. Translation: CAWRGGAGQPQHF.

This chain links TRBV30 with TRBJ2-7; maybe TRBD1 (5 bases). There are 12 residues in the CDR3. Germline assignment: CDR1 GTSNPN and CDR2 SVGIG (reference sequence). The V gene lost 2 bases and the J gene lost 6 bases, with 11 bases spanning the gap. CDR3 nucleotides: TGTGCCTGGAGTATTGGACATCCCGAGCAGTACTTC. Protein product: CAWSIGHPEQYF. Complete variable domain (other parts from reference TRBV30 and TRBJ2-7): SQTIHQWPATLVQPVGSPLSLECTVEGTSNPNLYWYRQAAGRGLQLLFYSVGIGQISSEVPQNLSASRPQDRQFILSSKKLLLSDSGFYLCAWSIGHPEQYFGPGTRLTVT.

V gene TRBV11-2 combines with J gene TRBJ2-7; possibly TRBD2 for D (6 bases). CDR1 and CDR2 from the germline V gene are SGHAT and FQNNGV. The CDR3 totals 15 residues. Trimming took 5 bases from V and 0 from J, leaving 14 bases between them. The CDR3 loop reads CASSVGVGGSYEQYF. In nucleotides, the CDR3 is TGTGCCAGCAGCGTAGGGGTGGGGGGCTCCTACGAGCAGTACTTC.

The chain uses TRBV10-3 and TRBJ1-4; perhaps TRBD1 as D (6 bases). This CDR3 region has 16 residues. Germline lookup yields CDR1 ENHRY and CDR2 SYGVKD. The V end was cut by 6 bases, the J end by 2 bases, with 16 bases between. Here the CDR3 DNA reads TGTGCCATCAGCCCGGGGAGGGGGGGCACTAATGAAAAACTGTTTTTT. Its protein product is CAISPGRGGTNEKLFF.